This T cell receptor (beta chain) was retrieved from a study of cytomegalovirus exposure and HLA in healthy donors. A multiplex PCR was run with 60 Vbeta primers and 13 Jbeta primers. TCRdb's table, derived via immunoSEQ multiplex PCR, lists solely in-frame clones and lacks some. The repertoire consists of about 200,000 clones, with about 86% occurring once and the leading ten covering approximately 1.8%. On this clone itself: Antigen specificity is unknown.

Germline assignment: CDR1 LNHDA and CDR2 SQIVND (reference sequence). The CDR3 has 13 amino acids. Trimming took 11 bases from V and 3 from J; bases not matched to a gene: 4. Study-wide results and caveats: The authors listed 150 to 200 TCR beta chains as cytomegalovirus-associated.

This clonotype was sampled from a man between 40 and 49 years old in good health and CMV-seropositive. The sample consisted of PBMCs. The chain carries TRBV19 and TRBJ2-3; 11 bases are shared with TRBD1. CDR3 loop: CAGRDRGTDTQYF. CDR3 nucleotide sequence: TGTGCCGGCAGGGACAGGGGGACAGATACGCAGTATTTT. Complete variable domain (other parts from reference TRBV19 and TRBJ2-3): DGGITQSPKYLFRKEGQNVTLSCEQNLNHDAMYWYRQDPGQGLRLIYYSQIVNDFQKGDIAEGYSVSREKKESFPLTVTSAQKNPTAFYLCAGRDRGTDTQYFGPGTRLTVL.